This T cell receptor beta chain came from a study of cytomegalovirus exposure and HLA in healthy donors. The PCR was carried out with 60 Vbeta primers and 13 Jbeta primers. Here immunoSEQ multiplex PCR was the method, and the copy in TCRdb shows in-frame clones only, minus some. This sample yields roughly 110,000 clones, of which around 77% are seen a single time; 5% to 6% belongs to the top ten. The study's findings and limits: Through in vitro validation, a few CMV-associated chains were shown to be specific for CMV antigens.

Comments on this clone: The antigen is unknown.

The junction had 4 bases not matched to a gene; V was cut back by 3 bases and J by 3 bases. The length of the CDR3 is 14 residues. Germline assignment: CDR1 MNHEY and CDR2 SVGAGI. This TCR was sampled from a young woman in good health and CMV-seropositive. The sequencing input was PBMCs. The chain uses TRBV6-5 and TRBJ2-7; the match to TRBD1 covers 8 bases. The CDR3 region is CASSYGTGGYEQYF. Written as DNA, the CDR3 is TGTGCCAGCAGTTATGGGACAGGAGGCTACGAGCAGTACTTC.